These 17 T cell receptor beta chains share one sample of origin, sequenced in a study of pediatric ulcerative colitis. Repertoires were generated with immunoSEQ multiplex PCR, while TCRdb's copy carries only in-frame clones and drops some. The sample lists under 50,000 clones; about 78% were seen once. The rectum was sampled with one to two pinch biopsies at colonoscopy. Sequencing was carried out using gut tissue. These receptor sequences come from a girl aged 10-17 years with moderate ulcerative colitis.

The chain carries TRBV6-1 and TRBJ1-3; D not resolved. V lost 2 bases, J lost 0 bases, and 5 bases lay in between. Germline V gene lookup returns CDR1 MNHNS and CDR2 SASEGT. The CDR3 extends over 14 amino acids. The chain's CDR3 is CASSELTSGNTIYF. The CDR3 DNA reads TGTGCCAGCAGTGAATTAACCTCTGGAAACACCATATATTTT.

This clone was observed a handful of times. J is TRBJ2-1 and V is TRBV7-6; D could derive from TRBD1 or TRBD2 (5 bases each). V was pared by 5 bases and J by 0 bases, with 8 bases between. Germline V gene lookup returns CDR1 SGHVS and CDR2 FNYEAQ. The CDR3 is made up of 14 amino acids. In DNA, the CDR3 is TGTGCCAGCAGCCGGGGCAGCTCCTACAATGAGCAGTTCTTC. Residues: CASSRGSSYNEQFF.

The genes are TRBV6-6 and TRBJ1-6, with D possibly being TRBD1 (6 bases). Germline lookup yields CDR1 MNHNY and CDR2 SVGAGI (reference sequence). Trimming left V 8 bases short and J 3 bases short, with 14 bases between. CDR3 length equals 15 residues. CDR3 sequence (DNA): TGTGCCAGCGGAGGGGGAAAGGGCTATAATTCACCCCTCCACTTT. Translating it yields CASGGGKGYNSPLHF.

This sequence joins TRBV7-9 and TRBJ2-5, with 7 bases lining up with TRBD2. The CDR3 runs to 15 residues. From germline, CDR1 is SEHNR and CDR2 FQNEAQ (reference sequence). V lost 5 bases, J lost 1 base, and 7 bases stayed unmatched. The CDR3 nucleotides are TGTGCCAGCAGCCCCCTTACGGGAGGCCAAGAGACCCAGTACTTC. Protein product: CASSPLTGGQETQYF. The full variable domain, with the rest looked up from reference TRBV7-9 and TRBJ2-5, is DTGVSQNPRHKITKRGQNVTFRCDPISEHNRLYWYRQTLGQGPEFLTYFQNEAQLEKSRLLSDRFSAERPKGSFSTLEIQRTEQGDSAMYLCASSPLTGGQETQYFGPGTRLLVL.

J is TRBJ1-1 and V is TRBV14, with 9 positions matching TRBD1. CDR3 length: 17 amino acids. The germline V gene has CDR1 SGHDN and CDR2 FVKESK. V trimming: 3 bases; J trimming: 4 bases; junction bases outside the gene matches: 12. The CDR3: CASSQTRQGVAPTEAFF. In nucleotides, the CDR3 is TGTGCCAGCAGCCAGACCCGACAGGGGGTCGCCCCCACTGAAGCTTTCTTT.

This clone was picked up one time. The gene calls are TRBV10-1 and TRBJ2-1; TRBD1 might be the D (5 bases). Trimming left V 5 bases short and J 11 bases short, with 13 bases between. This CDR3 contains 12 residues. Per the germline V gene, CDR1 is WNHNN and CDR2 is SYGVQD (reference sequence). CDR3 loop: CASSSGLNQQFF. Here the CDR3 DNA reads TGCGCCAGCAGTTCAGGGCTTAACCAGCAGTTCTTC.

In DNA form, the CDR3 reads TGTGCCAGCAGAATTACACGGGCCGCCTACGAGCAGTACTTC. Encoded protein: CASRITRAAYEQYF. V and J are TRBV6-5 and TRBJ2-7; no definite D call. Trimming cost V 6 bases and J 2 bases, with 14 bases left between them. Germline V lookup: CDR1 MNHEY, CDR2 SVGAGI. The CDR3 totals 14 residues.

This clone was seen once. The chain employs TRBV2 and TRBJ2-3; no clear D gene. The CDR3 runs to 14 residues. Germline V lookup: CDR1 SNHLY, CDR2 FYNNEI. V was pared by 4 bases and J by 0 bases, with 8 bases between. The CDR3 nucleotides are TGTGCCAGCAGTGTTTCGGGTAGCACAGATACGCAGTATTTT. Translated, it gives CASSVSGSTDTQYF.

V usage is TRBV5-8 and J usage is TRBJ1-1, with 7 bases that match TRBD1. The germline CDR1 and CDR2 sequences are SGHTS and YDEGEE. V lost 4 bases to trimming and J lost 7 bases; unmatched junction nucleotides: 7. CDR3 length equals 13 residues. CDR3 DNA sequence: TGTGCCAGCAGCCTCGGACAGGTTAGTGAAGCTTTCTTT. Amino acid sequence: CASSLGQVSEAFF.

The chain has TRBV5-1 and TRBJ2-2; 9 bases are shared with TRBD1. Germline CDR1 is SGHRS and CDR2 is YFSETQ. This CDR3 is built from 17 residues. Losses at the gene ends were 4 bases for V and 0 bases for J; bases not matched to a gene: 7. The CDR3 region is CASSSGQGPSNTGELFF. The CDR3 DNA reads as TGCGCCAGCAGCAGCGGACAGGGGCCTTCGAACACCGGGGAGCTGTTTTTT.

The chain carries TRBV19 and TRBJ2-1; TRBD2 matches 13 bases. Germline lookup yields CDR1 LNHDA and CDR2 SQIVND (reference sequence). After removal of 5 bases from V and 1 base from J, the junction contained 14 bases not matched to a gene. CDR3 length equals 20 residues. The CDR3 spells CASSARGQVTSGRSYNEQFF. The DNA of the CDR3 is TGTGCCAGTAGTGCCCGGGGACAGGTGACTAGCGGGAGGTCCTACAATGAGCAGTTCTTC.

The rearrangement uses TRBV5-6 and TRBJ1-2, with 11 positions matching TRBD1. V dropped 4 bases and J dropped 4; count of bases not matched to a gene: 12. The CDR3 totals 17 residues. Germline V gene data show CDR1 as SGHDT and CDR2 as YYEEEE. The CDR3 nucleotides are TGTGCCAGCAGCCAATTCTCCGGGACAGGGGGTCCCTATGGCTACACCTTC. Protein product: CASSQFSGTGGPYGYTF. Supplemented by reference TRBV5-6 and TRBJ1-2, the full variable domain reads DAGVTQSPTHLIKTRGQQVTLRCSPKSGHDTVSWYQQALGQGPQFIFQYYEEEERQRGNFPDRFSGHQFPNYSSELNVNALLLGDSALYLCASSQFSGTGGPYGYTFGSGTRLTVV.

This clone was seen a handful of times. This chain joins TRBV12-5 and TRBJ2-6; D is unresolved. This CDR3 spans 13 amino acids. Trimming took off 6 bases at V and 0 bases at J, with 3 bases between the two ends. Germline V lookup: CDR1 LGHNT, CDR2 FRNRAP. CDR3 sequence: CASGTSGANVLTF. CDR3 in DNA: TGTGCTAGTGGAACCTCTGGGGCCAACGTCCTGACTTTC.

The CDR3 DNA is TGTGCCAGCAGCTTATCAGGGGGCGAGCAGTACTTC. Its protein product is CASSLSGGEQYF. This rearrangement joins TRBV7-2 to TRBJ2-7, with 7 bases lining up with TRBD1. The CDR3 consists of 12 residues. The V gene's germline CDR1 is SGHTA and CDR2 FQGNSA. The V segment lost 2 bases and the J segment 6 bases; nucleotides outside the gene matches: 1.

For the CDR3, the DNA is TGTGCCAGCAGCTTAGCAGGGCAGGGCACTGAAGCTTTCTTT. This codes for CASSLAGQGTEAFF. J is TRBJ1-1 and V is TRBV7-9; D possibly corresponds to TRBD1 (5 bases). Per germline, CDR1 SEHNR and CDR2 FQNEAQ (reference sequence). The CDR3 runs 14 residues. Between the trimmed V and J ends, which lost 0 bases and 4 bases, there was a span of 9 bases.

This clone was seen only once. The gene calls are TRBV4-1 and TRBJ2-5, with D uncertain. CDR1 is MGHRA and CDR2 is YSYEKL in the germline V gene. This CDR3 contains 13 residues. V dropped 0 bases and J dropped 1 base, with 3 bases sitting between them. The CDR3 loop is CASSQDAQETQYF. The CDR3 region has the DNA TGCGCCAGCAGCCAAGATGCCCAAGAGACCCAGTACTTC.

The sample holds one count of this clone. This chain joins TRBV23-1 and TRBJ2-3; 10 nucleotides match TRBD1. TRBV23-1 has ORF status, its function being uncertain. The CDR3 loop spans 17 amino acids. The V and J ends lost 5 bases and 3 bases, in that order; junction bases with no gene match: 11. In nucleotides, the CDR3 is TGCGCCAGCAGTGCAAGGGACAGGGGTAGTTGGACAGATACGCAGTATTTT. Translating gives CASSARDRGSWTDTQYF.